These 7 T cell receptor beta chains share one sample of origin, sequenced in a study of memory CD4+ T cells and cytomegalovirus serostatus. The sort gate was single viable CD3+CD4+CD8-CD45RO+ cells for memory CD4+ T cells. Produced via immunoSEQ multiplex PCR; TCRdb's table is partial and in-frame only. Here the sample spans 50,000 or so clones, around four fifths being singletons. Material for sequencing was memory CD4+ T cells from blood. The receptor set was obtained from an adult in good health and CMV-seropositive.

The V call is TRBV7-4, the J call TRBJ1-2; D not resolved. The germline gives CDR1 SGHVT, CDR2 SQSDAQ. The CDR3 has 17 residues. V lost 4 bases and J 0 bases, leaving 18 bases between the germline ends. The CDR3 loop reads CASSSQEVSLSNYGYTF. The CDR3 bases are TGTGCCAGCAGCTCCCAGGAAGTCAGCCTCTCTAACTATGGCTACACCTTC. Looking up the rest from reference TRBV7-4 and TRBJ1-2 gives the full variable domain: GAGVSQSPRYKVAKRGRDVALRCDSISGHVTLYWYRQTLGQGSEVLTYSQSDAQRDKSGRPSGRFSAERPERSVSTLKIQRTEQGDSAVYLCASSSQEVSLSNYGYTFGSGTRLTVV.

The chain has TRBV7-2 and TRBJ2-7, with D unresolved. Per germline, CDR1 SGHTA and CDR2 FQGNSA. The length of the CDR3 is 14 residues. The germline V and J ends were trimmed by 4 bases and 0 bases, with 10 bases remaining between them. The CDR3 nucleotides are TGTGCCAGCAGCTCCTTTTCGAGCTCCTACGAGCAGTACTTC. Translated: CASSSFSSSYEQYF. Combining the CDR3 with reference TRBV7-2 and TRBJ2-7 gives the whole variable domain GAGVSQSPSNKVTEKGKDVELRCDPISGHTALYWYRQSLGQGLEFLIYFQGNSAPDKSGLPSDRFSAERTGGSVSTLTIQRTQQEDSAVYLCASSSFSSSYEQYFGPGTRLTVT.

The V and J genes are TRBV18 and TRBJ1-1; perhaps TRBD1 as D (6 bases). Germline V lookup: CDR1 KGHSH, CDR2 LQKENI. This CDR3 is 20 amino acids long. Deletions cut 1 base from V and 1 base from J, with 25 bases between. The CDR3 reads CASSPRMGGRGAGGNTEAFF. The CDR3 coding sequence is TGTGCCAGCTCACCACGGATGGGGGGCCGCGGAGCGGGAGGGAACACTGAAGCTTTCTTT. Together with reference TRBV18 and TRBJ1-1, the CDR3 gives the full variable domain: NAGVMQNPRHLVRRRGQEARLRCSPMKGHSHVYWYRQLPEEGLKFMVYLQKENIIDESGMPKERFSAEFPKEGPSILRIQQVVRGDSAAYFCASSPRMGGRGAGGNTEAFFGQGTRLTVV.

This chain connects TRBV4-1 to TRBJ1-6, with 10 bases that match TRBD1. Germline V gene sequence: CDR1 MGHRA, CDR2 YSYEKL. The CDR3 has 17 amino acids. Trimming took 0 bases from V and 6 from J; bases not matched to a gene: 5. The CDR3 DNA reads as TGCGCCAGCAGCCAAGATTGGGACAGGGGCGGTAATTCACCCCTCCACTTT. Translating it yields CASSQDWDRGGNSPLHF.

The V call is TRBV30, the J call TRBJ2-7; D is possibly TRBD1 (5 bases). Trimming took off 2 bases at V and 2 bases at J, with 10 bases between the two ends. There are 13 residues in the CDR3. Germline CDR1 is GTSNPN and CDR2 is SVGIG (reference sequence). The CDR3 sequence is CAWSRGRAYEQYF. The CDR3, as DNA: TGTGCCTGGAGTCGAGGCAGGGCCTACGAGCAGTACTTC. The whole variable domain, remainder taken from reference TRBV30 and TRBJ2-7, is SQTIHQWPATLVQPVGSPLSLECTVEGTSNPNLYWYRQAAGRGLQLLFYSVGIGQISSEVPQNLSASRPQDRQFILSSKKLLLSDSGFYLCAWSRGRAYEQYFGPGTRLTVT.

By its share, this clone is medium-sized. The V gene is TRBV2, the J gene TRBJ2-7; D is tentatively TRBD1 or TRBD2 (7 bases each). Germline V CDR1 and CDR2: SNHLY, FYNNEI. Trimming removed 4 bases from V and 3 bases from J, with 16 bases in between. This CDR3 is built from 15 residues. This chain's CDR3 is CASSAPGGAVYEQYF. The CDR3 nucleotides read TGTGCCAGCAGTGCGCCAGGGGGGGCGGTCTACGAGCAGTACTTC.

This clone was seen a few times. The chain employs TRBV6-6 and TRBJ2-5; unclear D gene. This CDR3 has 14 amino acids. Between the trimmed V and J ends, which lost 10 bases and 1 base, there was a span of 16 bases. Per germline, CDR1 MNHNY and CDR2 SVGAGI (reference sequence). CDR3 loop: CATSARSSQETQYF. CDR3 in DNA: TGTGCCACCTCGGCAAGGAGTTCCCAAGAGACCCAGTACTTC.